The 13 T cell receptor beta chains listed next were all sequenced from one sample in a study of cytomegalovirus exposure and HLA in healthy donors. Primers: 60 Vbeta forward and 13 Jbeta reverse. Clones were sequenced by immunoSEQ multiplex PCR, and TCRdb holds only the in-frame ones, with some missing. The sample includes about 68,000 clones, more than 80% of them seen just once. The sample was PBMCs. These TCRs come from a human donor in good health.

The chain recombines TRBV2 with TRBJ1-6, with TRBD1 matching 9 bases. V was pared by 8 bases and J by 12 bases, with 14 bases of the junction left unmatched. The germline V gene has CDR1 SNHLY and CDR2 FYNNEI. The CDR3 is made up of 15 amino acids. CDR3 residues: CASRQGRDRVGPLHF. CDR3 DNA: TGTGCCAGCCGTCAAGGGCGGGACAGGGTCGGACCCCTCCACTTT.

The V gene is TRBV5-1, the J gene TRBJ1-1; D gene uncertain. The CDR3 covers 18 residues. From germline, CDR1 is SGHRS and CDR2 YFSETQ. The ends were cut back, 5 bases at V and 1 base at J, with 24 bases in the middle. CDR3 DNA: TGCGCCAGCAGGAGGGAGAGTAATTCTCTTATTAGGAACACTGAAGCTTTCTTT. Translation gives CASRRESNSLIRNTEAFF.

This rearrangement joins TRBV19 to TRBJ1-3; D is perhaps TRBD1 (5 bases). Per germline, CDR1 LNHDA and CDR2 SQIVND (reference sequence). The CDR3 is 15 residues long. V shed 5 bases and J shed 0 bases, with 11 bases lying between them. CDR3 region: CASSGAGGSGNTIYF. In DNA, the CDR3 is TGTGCCAGTAGTGGAGCGGGGGGCTCTGGAAACACCATATATTTT.

There are a few counts of this clone. This chain connects TRBV11-2 to TRBJ2-5; weak D call: TRBD1 (6 bases). V dropped 1 base and J dropped 5 bases, with 8 bases sitting between them. CDR3 length: 13 residues. Germline V lookup: CDR1 SGHAT, CDR2 FQNNGV. The CDR3 loop is CASSLGGQETQYF. The DNA of the CDR3 is TGTGCCAGCAGCTTAGGGGGGCAGGAGACCCAGTACTTC. Looking up the rest from reference TRBV11-2 and TRBJ2-5 gives the full variable domain: EAGVAQSPRYKIIEKRQSVAFWCNPISGHATLYWYQQILGQGPKLLIQFQNNGVVDDSQLPKDRFSAERLKGVDSTLKIQPAKLEDSAVYLCASSLGGQETQYFGPGTRLLVL.

In this sample, this clone turned up once. This chain connects TRBV5-1 to TRBJ2-3, with 8 bases identical to TRBD2. The CDR3 is 13 amino acids. Trimming took 7 bases from V and 4 from J; bases not matched to a gene: 5. The V gene's germline CDR1 is SGHRS and CDR2 YFSETQ. CDR3 nucleotides: TGCGCCAGCCGGGGGGGCCTCGCAGATACGCAGTATTTT. It codes for CASRGGLADTQYF.

The gene calls are TRBV19 and TRBJ2-1; tentatively, D is TRBD2 (6 bases). Trimming shortened V by 5 bases and J by 2 bases, and 10 bases separated the two germline ends. The CDR3 runs to 14 residues. CDR1 is LNHDA, CDR2 SQIVND, per germline (reference sequence). The CDR3: CASSPAGTYNEQFF. The CDR3 region has the DNA TGTGCCAGTAGTCCTGCGGGGACCTACAATGAGCAGTTCTTC.

This chain connects TRBV10-3 to TRBJ1-4; D gene ambiguous. Per the germline V gene, CDR1 is ENHRY and CDR2 is SYGVKD. The CDR3 covers 15 residues. V was cut by 5 bases and J by 0 bases, with 10 bases left in between. In DNA, the CDR3 is TGTGCCATCAGTAAGGCAGGCGCAACTAATGAAAAACTGTTTTTT. Translated, it gives CAISKAGATNEKLFF.

There are a few counts of this clone. V usage is TRBV7-3 and J usage is TRBJ2-5; 10 bases are shared with TRBD2. Trimming removed 1 base from V and 5 bases from J; junction bases left unmatched: 4. CDR1 is SGHTA, CDR2 FQGTGA, per germline. The CDR3 length is 15 residues. CDR3 loop: CASSLSTSGVETQYF. The CDR3 DNA is TGTGCCAGCAGCTTAAGTACTAGCGGGGTTGAGACCCAGTACTTC.

The J gene is TRBJ1-5, the V gene TRBV7-2, with no clear D. From germline, CDR1 is SGHTA and CDR2 FQGNSA. V shed 3 bases and J shed 4 bases, with 7 bases lying between them. The CDR3 totals 13 residues. The CDR3 sequence: CASSFGINQPQHF. CDR3 in DNA: TGTGCCAGCAGCTTCGGGATAAATCAGCCCCAGCATTTT.

The rearrangement joins TRBV19 to TRBJ1-1, with TRBD1 as a possible D gene (5 bases). Germline CDR1 LNHDA, CDR2 SQIVND (reference sequence). Trimming cost V 5 bases and J 3 bases, with 19 bases left between them. The CDR3 length is 16 residues. The CDR3 protein is CASSQFSGGSDTEAFF. The CDR3 bases are TGTGCCAGTAGTCAATTTTCCGGGGGGTCGGACACTGAAGCTTTCTTT.

This sequence joins TRBV20-1 and TRBJ1-4; no definite D call. V was cut by 1 base and J by 11 bases, with 8 bases left in between. The CDR3 has 11 residues. Germline CDR1 is DFQATT and CDR2 is SNEGSKA (reference sequence). Here the CDR3 reads CSARATDKLFF. The DNA for the CDR3 is TGCAGTGCTAGAGCCACAGACAAACTGTTTTTT.

There are a few counts of this clone. This sequence joins TRBV7-9 and TRBJ2-7; D perhaps matches TRBD1 (5 bases). The ends were cut back, 4 bases at V and 0 bases at J, with 10 bases in the middle. The CDR3 has 14 residues. The germline gives CDR1 SEHNR, CDR2 FQNEAQ (reference sequence). CDR3 nucleotides: TGTGCCAGCAGCTCGAGACAGAACTCCTACGAGCAGTACTTC. Translating it yields CASSSRQNSYEQYF.

This chain links TRBV19 with TRBJ2-2; D ambiguous. CDR1 LNHDA and CDR2 SQIVND come from the germline V gene (reference sequence). CDR3 length: 15 amino acids. Trimming stripped 4 bases from V and 2 bases from J, with 11 bases between. CDR3 region: CASSTLPTNTGELFF. The CDR3 DNA is TGTGCCAGTAGTACTTTGCCCACTAACACCGGGGAGCTGTTTTTT.